The T cell receptor (beta chain) described here comes from a study of T cell responses to AZD1222 COVID-19 vaccine. Study-wide findings and caveats: Clonal diversity was possibly underestimated; the donors were predominantly white British and more often female. Vaccine-associated CD4 TCRs spanned spike, dominant at 160-218 and 743-854. Among AZD1222 vaccinees, only 5 to 7 were seropositive at baseline.

The repertoire was sequenced with immunoSEQ multiplex PCR; TCRdb's copy has only in-frame clones and lacks some. This sample has 120,000 or so clones, with around 88% found just once. Germline V lookup: CDR1 MNHEY, CDR2 SMNVEV (reference sequence). J was trimmed by 0 bases and V by 5 bases; bases with no gene match: 9. The CDR3 totals 17 residues. Note on this clone: What it binds is unknown.

This specimen consisted of peripheral blood, obtained on day 0 of AZD1222 vaccination. V gene TRBV27 combines with J gene TRBJ2-3, with 9 bases identical to TRBD2. The origin of this receptor is an adult in good health. The CDR3 DNA follows: TGTGCCAGCAGTAGGAAGCGGGGGGACCCTAGCACAGATACGCAGTATTTT. As protein: CASSRKRGDPSTDTQYF.